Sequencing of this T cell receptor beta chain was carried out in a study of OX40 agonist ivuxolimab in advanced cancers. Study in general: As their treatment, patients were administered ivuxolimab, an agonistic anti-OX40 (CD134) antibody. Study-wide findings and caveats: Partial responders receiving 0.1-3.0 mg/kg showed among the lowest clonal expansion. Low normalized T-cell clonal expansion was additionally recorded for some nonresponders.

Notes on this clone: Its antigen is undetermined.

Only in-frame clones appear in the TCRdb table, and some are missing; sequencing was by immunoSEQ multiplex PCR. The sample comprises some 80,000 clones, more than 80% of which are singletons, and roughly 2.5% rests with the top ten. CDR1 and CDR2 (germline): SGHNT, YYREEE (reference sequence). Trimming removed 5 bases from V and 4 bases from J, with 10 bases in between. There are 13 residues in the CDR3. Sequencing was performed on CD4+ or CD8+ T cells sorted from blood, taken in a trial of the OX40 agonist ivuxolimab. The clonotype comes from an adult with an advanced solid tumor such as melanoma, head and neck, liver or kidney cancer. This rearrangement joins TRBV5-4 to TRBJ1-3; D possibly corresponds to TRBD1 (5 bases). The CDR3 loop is CASSIKGGNTIYF. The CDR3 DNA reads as TGTGCCAGCAGTATTAAGGGGGGAAACACCATATATTTT.